Described below is a single T cell receptor (beta chain) sequence and its context. The data stem from a study of cytomegalovirus exposure and HLA in healthy donors. Germline V lookup: CDR1 GTSNPN, CDR2 SVGIG (reference sequence). Trimming shortened V by 4 bases and J by 2 bases, and 17 bases separated the two germline ends. The CDR3 spans 15 residues. Primers for the PCR totalled 60 Vbeta and 13 Jbeta. The repertoire was sequenced with immunoSEQ multiplex PCR; TCRdb's copy has only in-frame clones and lacks some. The sample gives around 150,000 clones, about 80% of which show up once; about 4.7% is in the top ten.

Sequences were obtained from PBMCs. The clonotype originates from a man aged 25-45 years in good health and CMV-seronegative. This chain joins TRBV30 and TRBJ1-2, with TRBD1 as a possible D gene (5 bases). The CDR3 DNA follows: TGTGCCTGGAACCGTCGGGACTTACAGAACTATGGCTACACCTTC. Encoded protein: CAWNRRDLQNYGYTF.